Below, 29 T cell receptor beta chains from the same sample are listed, as sequenced in a study of neurological immune-mediated disorders. MiXCR was run by TCRdb on the 5' RACE reads, yielding one entry per CDR3 protein. The sample has about 55,000 distinct CDR3 sequences, around 4% seen once. Sequenced input: PBMCs. These receptors were collected from a man between 25 and 39 years old with multiple sclerosis.

The sample holds many counts of this clonotype. The chain uses TRBV6-5 and TRBJ1-5, with 7 bases lining up with TRBD1. Germline V lookup: CDR1 MNHEY, CDR2 SVGAGI. This CDR3 has 16 amino acids. The trim removed 6 bases at V and 1 base at J, leaving 9 bases unmatched. The CDR3 sequence is CASRRQRGPSNQPQHF. In DNA form, the CDR3 reads TGTGCCAGCAGACGACAAAGGGGGCCAAGCAATCAGCCCCAGCATTTT.

This clonotype was counted at least ten times. V and J are TRBV9 and TRBJ2-6; possible D gene TRBD1, 6 bases. Germline CDR1 is SGDLS and CDR2 is YYNGEE. The V gene lost 4 bases and the J gene lost 0 bases, with 14 bases spanning the gap. The CDR3 spans 17 residues. The CDR3 protein is CASSLSAGVSGANVLTF. As DNA, the CDR3 is TGTGCCAGCAGCCTAAGCGCAGGGGTCTCTGGGGCCAACGTCCTGACTTTC. The whole variable domain, remainder taken from reference TRBV9 and TRBJ2-6, is DSGVTQTPKHLITATGQRVTLRCSPRSGDLSVYWYQQSLDQGLQFLIQYYNGEERAKGNILERFSAQQFPDLHSELNLSSLELGDSALYFCASSLSAGVSGANVLTFGAGSRLTVL.

This clonotype was seen many times. The J gene is TRBJ1-2, the V gene TRBV14; D remains ambiguous. Trimming took 1 base from V and 2 from J, leaving 5 bases between them. This CDR3 contains 13 residues. The germline CDR1 and CDR2 sequences are SGHDN and FVKESK. The CDR3 DNA is TGTGCCAGCAGCCAAGCCCGGAACTATGGCTACACCTTC. Encoded protein: CASSQARNYGYTF. Using reference TRBV14 and TRBJ1-2 for the parts outside the CDR3, the full variable domain is EAGVTQFPSHSVIEKGQTVTLRCDPISGHDNLYWYRRVMGKEIKFLLHFVKESKQDESGMPNNRFLAERTGGTYSTLKVQPAELEDSGVYFCASSQARNYGYTFGSGTRLTVV.

In this sample, this clonotype turned up many times. The CDR3 is CASSFGGQGTNEQFF. CDR3 DNA sequence: TGCGCCAGCAGCTTTGGGGGACAGGGGACCAATGAGCAGTTCTTC. V is TRBV5-1 and J is TRBJ2-1; TRBD1 agrees at 10 bases. The V gene end was trimmed by 2 bases and the J gene end by 6 bases; junction bases not matched to a gene: 5. The CDR3 is made up of 15 amino acids. Germline V gene sequence: CDR1 SGHRS, CDR2 YFSETQ.

This clonotype has at least ten counts. The J gene is TRBJ1-1, the V gene TRBV11-2, with a tentative D call TRBD1 (6 bases). The CDR3 totals 15 residues. The ends were cut back, 6 bases at V and 5 bases at J, with 19 bases in the middle. CDR1 is SGHAT and CDR2 is FQNNGV in the germline V gene. CDR3 region: CASSQVRGRGTEAFF. CDR3 in DNA: TGTGCCAGCAGTCAAGTCCGGGGGCGGGGGACTGAAGCTTTCTTT. The entire variable domain, with the rest obtained from reference TRBV11-2 and TRBJ1-1, is as follows: EAGVAQSPRYKIIEKRQSVAFWCNPISGHATLYWYQQILGQGPKLLIQFQNNGVVDDSQLPKDRFSAERLKGVDSTLKIQPAKLEDSAVYLCASSQVRGRGTEAFFGQGTRLTVV.

In its sample, this clonotype was seen many times. The chain has TRBV5-1 and TRBJ2-7; TRBD1 matches at 9 bases. CDR1 and CDR2 (germline): SGHRS, YFSETQ. The length of the CDR3 is 15 residues. J lost 5 bases, V lost 2 bases, and 8 bases had no gene match. DNA of the CDR3: TGCGCCAGCAGCTTCGGACAGGGGTCTTCGGACGAGCAGTACTTC. This gives the protein CASSFGQGSSDEQYF.

This clonotype occurred many times. The chain employs TRBV27 and TRBJ2-1; D is unresolved. Trimming took off 6 bases at V and 0 bases at J, with 12 bases between the two ends. This CDR3 region has 15 residues. Germline CDR1 and CDR2: MNHEY and SMNVEV (reference sequence). The DNA for the CDR3 is TGTGCCAGCAGGGGTCAACAGAGCTCCTACAATGAGCAGTTCTTC. It codes for CASRGQQSSYNEQFF.

This clonotype was observed at least ten times. The gene calls are TRBV5-1 and TRBJ2-2; D call uncertain. The length of the CDR3 is 14 residues. V shed 1 base and J shed 5 bases, with 9 bases lying between them. Germline V lookup: CDR1 SGHRS, CDR2 YFSETQ. CDR3 sequence (DNA): TGCGCCAGCAGCTTGCCTAGTTATACCGGGGAGCTGTTTTTT. This sequence encodes CASSLPSYTGELFF.

This clonotype was observed at least ten times. The chain has TRBV27 and TRBJ2-7; 7 positions match TRBD2. CDR3 length: 15 amino acids. CDR1 is MNHEY and CDR2 is SMNVEV in the germline V gene (reference sequence). With V trimmed by 0 bases and J by 6 bases, 8 bases remained unmatched. The CDR3 DNA reads TGTGCCAGCAGTTTATCCGCAGGGAGGGCTTCCGAGCAGTACTTC. Its translation: CASSLSAGRASEQYF.

This clonotype was seen at least ten times. This chain connects TRBV20-1 to TRBJ1-1; 8 bases match TRBD1. This CDR3 comprises 16 residues. Germline V gene sequence: CDR1 DFQATT, CDR2 SNEGSKA (reference sequence). The trim removed 1 base at V and 1 base at J, leaving 8 bases unmatched. CDR3 nucleotide sequence: TGCAGTGCTAGAGCCGCAGGGGGCGCTTCGAACACTGAAGCTTTCTTT. Its translation is CSARAAGGASNTEAFF.

This clonotype was found many times. The chain employs TRBV25-1 and TRBJ1-6; weak D call: TRBD1 (6 bases). Germline V gene sequence: CDR1 MGHDK, CDR2 SYGVNS. The CDR3 runs to 14 residues. V shed 4 bases and J shed 7 bases, with 11 bases lying between them. CDR3: CASSATGGNSPLHF. The CDR3 DNA reads as TGTGCCAGCAGTGCGACAGGAGGGAATTCACCCCTCCACTTT.

This clonotype has a count of ten or more. The V call is TRBV20-1, the J call TRBJ2-7, with D possibly matching TRBD1 (5 bases). Germline V CDR1 and CDR2: DFQATT, SNEGSKA (reference sequence). This CDR3 region has 14 residues. Trimming pared 3 bases from V and 0 bases from J, leaving 12 bases between. The CDR3 sequence is CSASFLRDSYEQYF. CDR3 in DNA: TGCAGTGCTAGCTTTCTCAGGGACTCCTACGAGCAGTACTTC.

In its sample, this clonotype was seen many times. The gene calls are TRBV18 and TRBJ1-1; 8 bases match TRBD1. Germline loops: CDR1 KGHSH, CDR2 LQKENI. CDR3 length: 13 amino acids. V lost 4 bases and J lost 7; bases outside the gene matches: 5. CDR3 residues: CASSHLDRGEAFF. CDR3 DNA: TGTGCCAGCTCACATCTAGACAGGGGTGAAGCTTTCTTT.

This clonotype was recorded at least ten times. The chain has TRBV29-1 and TRBJ2-5; no definite D call. V shed 5 bases and J shed 2 bases, with 6 bases lying between them. The germline V gene has CDR1 SQVTM and CDR2 ANQGSEA. The CDR3 is 11 amino acids. Here the CDR3 reads CSVWVQETQYF. Written as DNA, the CDR3 is TGCAGCGTTTGGGTACAAGAGACCCAGTACTTC.

This clonotype appeared many times. The rearrangement uses TRBV5-1 and TRBJ2-7, with 7 bases matching TRBD1. In germline, CDR1 is SGHRS, CDR2 YFSETQ. This CDR3 is built from 16 residues. V trimming: 1 base; J trimming: 1 base; junction bases outside the gene matches: 8. CDR3 DNA: TGCGCCAGCAGCTTGATCGGGGACAGATTTTCCTACGAGCAGTACTTC. It translates to CASSLIGDRFSYEQYF.

Notes on this clonotype: This may come from a read error, since a much larger clone is one base off. The chain couples TRBV11-2 to TRBJ2-2; D not certain. V lost 1 base, J lost 2 bases, and 5 bases lay in between. The CDR3 is made up of 14 amino acids. Germline values: CDR1 SGHAT, CDR2 FQNNGV. The CDR3, as DNA: TGTGCCAGCAGCTTAGGAAACAACACCGGGGAGCTGTTTTTT. Encoded protein: CASSLGNNTGELFF.

Turning to this clonotype: Since a much larger clone is just one base distant, this may be a read error. J is TRBJ2-3 and V is TRBV28; D tentatively reads TRBD1 or TRBD2 (5 bases each). The CDR3 sequence is 13 residues long. CDR1 is MDHEN, CDR2 SYDVKM, per germline. V was shortened by 5 bases and J by 6 bases, with 12 bases between the two germline ends. In DNA form, the CDR3 reads TGTGCCAGCAGTCAGGGAATAGCGGATACGCAGTATTTT. This codes for CASSQGIADTQYF. The whole variable domain, remainder taken from reference TRBV28 and TRBJ2-3, is DVKVTQSSRYLVKRTGEKVFLECVQDMDHENMFWYRQDPGLGLRLIYFSYDVKMKEKGDIPEGYSVSREKKERFSLILESASTNQTSMYLCASSQGIADTQYFGPGTRLTVL.

In this sample, this clonotype turned up many times. This chain connects TRBV12-3 or TRBV12-4 to TRBJ2-1; D tentatively reads TRBD1 or TRBD2 (6 bases each). The CDR3 length is 14 residues. Trimming took 2 bases from V and 8 from J, leaving 13 bases between them. The CDR3 DNA reads TGTGCCAGCAGTTTAAGGGGGGCAAGCGATGAGCAGTTCTTC. Protein: CASSLRGASDEQFF.

At least ten counts were recorded for this clonotype. This chain connects TRBV5-1 to TRBJ1-1; D is perhaps TRBD1 (5 bases). Trimming removed 4 bases at V and 1 base at J, with 11 bases between. The CDR3 is made up of 14 amino acids. CDR1 and CDR2 from the germline V gene are SGHRS and YFSETQ. This chain's CDR3 is CASSTGTANTEAFF. CDR3 DNA sequence: TGCGCCAGCAGCACCGGGACGGCGAACACTGAAGCTTTCTTT. The variable domain in full, with the rest retrieved from reference TRBV5-1 and TRBJ1-1, is KAGVTQTPRYLIKTRGQQVTLSCSPISGHRSVSWYQQTPGQGLQFLFEYFSETQRNKGNFPGRFSGRQFSNSRSEMNVSTLELGDSALYLCASSTGTANTEAFFGQGTRLTVV.

This clonotype has a count of ten or more. The chain uses TRBV2 and TRBJ2-1; 12 nucleotides match TRBD1. Losses at the gene ends were 8 bases for V and 8 bases for J; bases not matched to a gene: 10. Looked up from germline, CDR1 is SNHLY and CDR2 is FYNNEI. The CDR3 consists of 15 residues. CDR3 coding DNA: TGTGCCAGCCTTTTTTCCGGGACAGGGGGCGATGAGCAGTTCTTC. It is translated as CASLFSGTGGDEQFF.

This clonotype was observed at least ten times. This chain uses TRBV29-1 with TRBJ1-1, with 8 bases aligning to TRBD1. The CDR3 runs 13 residues. V dropped 6 bases and J dropped 3; count of bases not matched to a gene: 6. Germline V gives CDR1 SQVTM, CDR2 ANQGSEA. CDR3 nucleotide sequence: TGCAGCGTCCAAGACAGGGGTGACACTGAAGCTTTCTTT. Its protein product is CSVQDRGDTEAFF.

This clonotype has a count of ten or more. The V and J genes are TRBV28 and TRBJ2-5, with 14 bases lining up with TRBD2. After removal of 2 bases from V and 2 bases from J, the junction contained 7 bases not matched to a gene. The CDR3 totals 18 residues. Germline loops: CDR1 MDHEN, CDR2 SYDVKM. CDR3 bases: TGTGCCAGCAGTTTAAGGACTAGCGGGAGGCCCGCACAAGAGACCCAGTACTTC. It is translated as CASSLRTSGRPAQETQYF. The variable domain in full, completed from reference TRBV28 and TRBJ2-5, reads DVKVTQSSRYLVKRTGEKVFLECVQDMDHENMFWYRQDPGLGLRLIYFSYDVKMKEKGDIPEGYSVSREKKERFSLILESASTNQTSMYLCASSLRTSGRPAQETQYFGPGTRLLVL.

This clonotype occurred many times. The J gene is TRBJ1-5, the V gene TRBV10-2; possible D gene TRBD1, 5 bases. Trimming pared 5 bases from V and 6 bases from J, leaving 8 bases between. The germline gives CDR1 WSHSY, CDR2 SAAADI. The CDR3 contains 12 residues. The CDR3 bases are TGCGCCAGCAGTCAGGGTACTCAGCCCCAGCATTTT. Translation: CASSQGTQPQHF.

This clonotype showed up just a few times. This may be a read error: a much more frequent sequence differs by one nucleotide. The chain recombines TRBV28 with TRBJ2-1, with a tentative D call TRBD1 (7 bases). Trimming pared 3 bases from V and 5 bases from J, leaving 14 bases between. Germline CDR1 MDHEN, CDR2 SYDVKM. The CDR3 loop spans 15 amino acids. The CDR3 coding sequence is TGTGCCAGCAGTTTTGCGGGACAGACAAACAATGAGCAGTTCTTC. Translated: CASSFAGQTNNEQFF. The variable domain in full, completed from reference TRBV28 and TRBJ2-1, reads DVKVTQSSRYLVKRTGEKVFLECVQDMDHENMFWYRQDPGLGLRLIYFSYDVKMKEKGDIPEGYSVSREKKERFSLILESASTNQTSMYLCASSFAGQTNNEQFFGPGTRLTVL.

In regard to this clonotype: A read error may produce the germline difference seen at one junction end. V gene TRBV15 combines with J gene TRBJ1-5; D gene unclear. The CDR3 covers 12 residues. Per germline, CDR1 LNHNV and CDR2 YYDKDF (reference sequence). The CDR3 here is CATSSFNQPQNF. The CDR3 DNA is TGTGCCACCAGCAGTTTTAATCAGCCCCAGAATTTT.

This clonotype was seen at least ten times. This chain links TRBV3-1 with TRBJ2-3; D is uncertain. CDR3 length equals 12 residues. V lost 4 bases, J lost 5 bases, and 7 bases lay in between. Germline CDR1 reads LGHDT; CDR2 reads YNNKEL (reference sequence). CDR3 amino acids: CASSLVGDTQYF. The CDR3 DNA follows: TGTGCCAGCAGCCTGGTCGGAGATACGCAGTATTTT.

This clonotype was detected ten times or more. The rearrangement joins TRBV29-1 to TRBJ2-1; TRBD1 aligns across 7 bases. The length of the CDR3 is 14 residues. The V and J ends lost 8 bases and 7 bases, in that order; junction bases with no gene match: 14. Germline V CDR1 and CDR2: SQVTM, ANQGSEA. CDR3 in amino acids: CSSRGEGAENEQFF. In DNA form, the CDR3 reads TGCAGCTCTCGGGGTGAGGGGGCGGAAAATGAGCAGTTCTTC.

This clonotype was counted many times. This chain joins TRBV5-1 and TRBJ2-7; D remains unclear. There are 14 residues in the CDR3. Germline assignment: CDR1 SGHRS and CDR2 YFSETQ. Deletions cut 0 bases from V and 1 base from J, with 8 bases between. As DNA, the CDR3 is TGCGCCAGCAGCTTGGATGGGGTGTCCTACGAGCAGTACTTC. Translated, it gives CASSLDGVSYEQYF. The entire variable domain, with the rest obtained from reference TRBV5-1 and TRBJ2-7, is as follows: KAGVTQTPRYLIKTRGQQVTLSCSPISGHRSVSWYQQTPGQGLQFLFEYFSETQRNKGNFPGRFSGRQFSNSRSEMNVSTLELGDSALYLCASSLDGVSYEQYFGPGTRLTVT.

This clonotype was seen at least ten times. The DNA for the CDR3 is TGCGCCAGCAGCACCGACGGCAATCAGCCCCAGCATTTT. Translating gives CASSTDGNQPQHF. J is TRBJ1-5 and V is TRBV5-1, with unresolved D. Trimming shortened V by 4 bases and J by 2 bases, and 7 bases separated the two germline ends. This CDR3 is 13 amino acids long. Per germline, CDR1 SGHRS and CDR2 YFSETQ.